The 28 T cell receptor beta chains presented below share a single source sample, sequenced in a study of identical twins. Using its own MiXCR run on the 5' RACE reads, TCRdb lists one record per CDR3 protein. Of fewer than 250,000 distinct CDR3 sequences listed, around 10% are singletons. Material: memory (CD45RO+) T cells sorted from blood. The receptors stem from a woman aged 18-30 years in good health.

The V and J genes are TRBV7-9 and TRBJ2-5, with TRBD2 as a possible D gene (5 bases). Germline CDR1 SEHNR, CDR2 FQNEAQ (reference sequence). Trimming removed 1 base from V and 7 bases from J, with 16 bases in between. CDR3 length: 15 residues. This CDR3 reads CASSLDGVPLGTQYF. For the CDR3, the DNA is TGTGCCAGCAGCTTAGACGGGGTCCCCCTGGGGACCCAGTACTTC.

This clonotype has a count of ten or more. The CDR3 DNA follows: TGTGCCAGCAGCGCCCGGACGGGGGGTGACACTGAAGCTTTCTTT. This translates into CASSARTGGDTEAFF. This chain uses TRBV5-5 with TRBJ1-1, with D possibly matching TRBD1 (5 bases). The CDR3 runs 15 residues. Trimming pared 4 bases from V and 3 bases from J, leaving 16 bases between. Germline CDR1 and CDR2: SGHKS and YYEKEE (reference sequence). The full variable domain, its missing parts supplied by reference TRBV5-5 and TRBJ1-1, is DAGVTQSPTHLIKTRGQQVTLRCSPISGHKSVSWYQQVLGQGPQFIFQYYEKEERGRGNFPDRFSARQFPNYSSELNVNALLLGDSALYLCASSARTGGDTEAFFGQGTRLTVV.

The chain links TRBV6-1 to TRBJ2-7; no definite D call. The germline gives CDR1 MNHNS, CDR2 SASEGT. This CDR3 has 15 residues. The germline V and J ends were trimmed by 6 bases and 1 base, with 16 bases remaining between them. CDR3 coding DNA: TGTGCCAGCAGCTTGACCAACCGTGGGTCCTACGAGCAGTACTTC. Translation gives CASSLTNRGSYEQYF.

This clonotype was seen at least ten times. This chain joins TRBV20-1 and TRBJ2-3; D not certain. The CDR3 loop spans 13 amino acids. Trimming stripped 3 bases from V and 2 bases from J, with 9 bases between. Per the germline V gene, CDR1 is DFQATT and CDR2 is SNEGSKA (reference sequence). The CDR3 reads CSASQQLTDTQYF. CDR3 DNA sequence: TGCAGTGCTAGTCAACAGCTCACAGATACGCAGTATTTT.

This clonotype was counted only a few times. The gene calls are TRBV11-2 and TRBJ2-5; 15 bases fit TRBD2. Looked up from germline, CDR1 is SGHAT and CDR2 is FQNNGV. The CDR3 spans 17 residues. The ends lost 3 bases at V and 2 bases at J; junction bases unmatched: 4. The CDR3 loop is CASSLGTSGGYQETQYF. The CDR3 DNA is TGTGCCAGCAGCTTGGGGACTAGCGGGGGGTATCAAGAGACCCAGTACTTC.

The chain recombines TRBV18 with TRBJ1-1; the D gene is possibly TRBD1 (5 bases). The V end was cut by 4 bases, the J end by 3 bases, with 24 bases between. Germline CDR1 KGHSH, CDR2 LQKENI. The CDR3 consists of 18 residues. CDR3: CASSLTPPGFRRDTEAFF. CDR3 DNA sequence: TGTGCCAGCTCACTCACCCCACCAGGGTTTAGGCGGGACACTGAAGCTTTCTTT.

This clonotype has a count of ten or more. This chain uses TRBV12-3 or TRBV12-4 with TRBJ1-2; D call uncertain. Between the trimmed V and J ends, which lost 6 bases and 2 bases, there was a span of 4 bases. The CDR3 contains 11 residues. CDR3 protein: CASSLNYGYTF. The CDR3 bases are TGTGCCAGCAGCCTGAACTATGGCTACACCTTC.

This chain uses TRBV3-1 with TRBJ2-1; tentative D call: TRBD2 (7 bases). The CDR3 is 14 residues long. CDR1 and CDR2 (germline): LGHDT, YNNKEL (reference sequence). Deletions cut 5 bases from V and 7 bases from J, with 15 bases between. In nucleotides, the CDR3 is TGTGCCAGCAGCTACCATGGGGGGGCAAATGAGCAGTTCTTC. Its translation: CASSYHGGANEQFF.

The CDR3 is CSARSSGNNEQFF. The CDR3 DNA reads as TGCAGTGCTAGATCCAGCGGAAACAATGAGCAGTTCTTC. J is TRBJ2-1 and V is TRBV20-1, with a weak D call TRBD2 (5 bases). From germline, CDR1 is DFQATT and CDR2 SNEGSKA (reference sequence). The CDR3 is 13 residues long. V lost 2 bases and J 5 bases, leaving 10 bases between the germline ends.

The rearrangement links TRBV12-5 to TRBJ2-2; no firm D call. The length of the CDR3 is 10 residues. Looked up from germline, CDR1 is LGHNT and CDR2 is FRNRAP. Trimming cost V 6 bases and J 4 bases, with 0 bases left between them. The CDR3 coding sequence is TGTGCTAGTGGCACCGGGGAGCTGTTTTTT. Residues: CASGTGELFF.

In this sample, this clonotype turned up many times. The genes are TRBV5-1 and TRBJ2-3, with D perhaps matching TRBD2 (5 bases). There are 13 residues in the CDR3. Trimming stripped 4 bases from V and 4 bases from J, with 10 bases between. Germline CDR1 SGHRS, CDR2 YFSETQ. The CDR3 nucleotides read TGCGCCAGCAGCCTTCGGCGGGCAGATACGCAGTATTTT. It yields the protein CASSLRRADTQYF.

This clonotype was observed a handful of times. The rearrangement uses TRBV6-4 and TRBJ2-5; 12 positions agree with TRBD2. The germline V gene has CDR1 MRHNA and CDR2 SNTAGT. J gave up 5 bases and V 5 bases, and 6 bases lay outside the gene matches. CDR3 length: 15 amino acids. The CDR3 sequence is CASSPSGGASETQYF. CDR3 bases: TGTGCCAGCAGTCCTAGCGGGGGGGCCTCCGAGACCCAGTACTTC.

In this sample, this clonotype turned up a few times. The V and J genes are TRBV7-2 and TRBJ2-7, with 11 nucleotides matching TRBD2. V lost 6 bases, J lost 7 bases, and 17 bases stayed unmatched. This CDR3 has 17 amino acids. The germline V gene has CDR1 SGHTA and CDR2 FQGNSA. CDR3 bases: TGTGCCAGCAGTAGAGGGACTAGCGGAGGGACGGGTAAGGAGCAGTACTTC. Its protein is CASSRGTSGGTGKEQYF.

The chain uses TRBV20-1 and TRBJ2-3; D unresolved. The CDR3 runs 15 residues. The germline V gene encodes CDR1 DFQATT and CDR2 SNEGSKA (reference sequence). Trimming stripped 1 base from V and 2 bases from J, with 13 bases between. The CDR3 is CSARVEPRNTDTQYF. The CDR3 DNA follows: TGCAGTGCTAGAGTAGAACCACGAAACACAGATACGCAGTATTTT.

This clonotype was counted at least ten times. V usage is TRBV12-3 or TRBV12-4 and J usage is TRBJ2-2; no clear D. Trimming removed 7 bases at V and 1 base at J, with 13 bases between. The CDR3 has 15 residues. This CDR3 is CASKRLYQNTGELFF. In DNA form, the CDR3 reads TGTGCCAGCAAACGACTCTACCAGAACACCGGGGAGCTGTTTTTT.

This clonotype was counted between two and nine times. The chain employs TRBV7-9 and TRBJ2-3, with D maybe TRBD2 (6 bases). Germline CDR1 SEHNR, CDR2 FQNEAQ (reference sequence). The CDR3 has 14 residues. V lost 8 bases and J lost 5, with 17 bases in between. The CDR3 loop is CASGTSGLQDTQYF. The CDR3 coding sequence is TGTGCCAGCGGAACTTCGGGACTCCAAGATACGCAGTATTTT.

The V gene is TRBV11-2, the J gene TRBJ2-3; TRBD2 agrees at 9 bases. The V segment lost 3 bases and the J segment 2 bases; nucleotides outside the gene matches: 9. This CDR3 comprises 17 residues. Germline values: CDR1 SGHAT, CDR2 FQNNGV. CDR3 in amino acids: CASSFSGVAGVTDTQYF. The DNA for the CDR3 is TGTGCCAGCAGCTTCTCCGGGGTAGCGGGAGTCACAGATACGCAGTATTTT.

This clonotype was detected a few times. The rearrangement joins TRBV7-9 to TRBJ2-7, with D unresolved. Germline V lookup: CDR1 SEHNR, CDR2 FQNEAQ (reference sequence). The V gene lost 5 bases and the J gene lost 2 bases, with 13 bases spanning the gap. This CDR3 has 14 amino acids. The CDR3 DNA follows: TGTGCCAGCAGCCCGCGGACCGCGGCCTACGAGCAGTACTTC. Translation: CASSPRTAAYEQYF.

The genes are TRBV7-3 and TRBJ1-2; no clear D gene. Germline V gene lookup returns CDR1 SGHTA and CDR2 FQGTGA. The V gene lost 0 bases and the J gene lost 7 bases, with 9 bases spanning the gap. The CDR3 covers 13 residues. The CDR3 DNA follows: TGTGCCAGCAGCTTAACCCGGGAAGGTGGCTACACCTTC. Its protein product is CASSLTREGGYTF.

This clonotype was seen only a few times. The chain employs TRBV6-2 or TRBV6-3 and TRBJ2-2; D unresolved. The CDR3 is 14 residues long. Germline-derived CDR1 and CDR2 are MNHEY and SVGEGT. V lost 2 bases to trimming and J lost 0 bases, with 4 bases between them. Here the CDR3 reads CASSYAPNTGELFF. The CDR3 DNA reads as TGTGCCAGCAGTTACGCACCGAACACCGGGGAGCTGTTTTTT.

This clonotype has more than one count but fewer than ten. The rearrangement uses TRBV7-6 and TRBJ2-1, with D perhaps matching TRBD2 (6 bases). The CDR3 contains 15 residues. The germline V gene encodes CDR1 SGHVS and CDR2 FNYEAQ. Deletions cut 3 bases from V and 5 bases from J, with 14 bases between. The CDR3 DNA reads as TGTGCCAGCAGCTTCGGGAGTTGGGCTAACAATGAGCAGTTCTTC. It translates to CASSFGSWANNEQFF.

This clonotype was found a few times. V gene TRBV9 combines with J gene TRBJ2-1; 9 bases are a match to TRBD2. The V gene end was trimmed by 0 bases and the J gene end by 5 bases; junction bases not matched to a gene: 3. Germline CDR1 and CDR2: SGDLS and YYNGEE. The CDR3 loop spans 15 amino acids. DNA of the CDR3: TGTGCCAGCAGCGTAGGAGTAGCGGGAGACAATGAGCAGTTCTTC. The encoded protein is CASSVGVAGDNEQFF.

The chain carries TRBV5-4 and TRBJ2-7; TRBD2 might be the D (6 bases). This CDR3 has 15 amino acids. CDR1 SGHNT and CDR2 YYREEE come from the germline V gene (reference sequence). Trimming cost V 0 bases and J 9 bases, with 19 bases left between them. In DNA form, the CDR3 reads TGTGCCAGCAGCTTGGATGAGACGGAGGGTCGACCGCAGTACTTC. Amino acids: CASSLDETEGRPQYF.

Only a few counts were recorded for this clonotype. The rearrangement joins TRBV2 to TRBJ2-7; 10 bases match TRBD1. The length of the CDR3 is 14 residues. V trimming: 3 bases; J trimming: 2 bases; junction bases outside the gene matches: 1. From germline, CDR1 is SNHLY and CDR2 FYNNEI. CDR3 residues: CASSEGQGTYEQYF. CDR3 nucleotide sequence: TGTGCCAGCAGTGAGGGACAGGGGACCTACGAGCAGTACTTC.

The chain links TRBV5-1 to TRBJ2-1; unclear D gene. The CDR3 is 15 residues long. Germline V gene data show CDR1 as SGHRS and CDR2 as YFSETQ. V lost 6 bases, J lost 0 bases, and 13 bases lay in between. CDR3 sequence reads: CASTWAPSSYNEQFF. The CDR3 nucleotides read TGCGCCAGCACCTGGGCTCCAAGCTCCTACAATGAGCAGTTCTTC.

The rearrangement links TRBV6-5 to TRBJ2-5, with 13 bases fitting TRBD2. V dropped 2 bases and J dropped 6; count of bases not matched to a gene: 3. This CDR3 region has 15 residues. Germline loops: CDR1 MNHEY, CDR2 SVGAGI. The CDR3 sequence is CASSYRTSGSQTQYF. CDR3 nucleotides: TGTGCCAGCAGTTACCGGACTAGCGGGAGTCAGACCCAGTACTTC.

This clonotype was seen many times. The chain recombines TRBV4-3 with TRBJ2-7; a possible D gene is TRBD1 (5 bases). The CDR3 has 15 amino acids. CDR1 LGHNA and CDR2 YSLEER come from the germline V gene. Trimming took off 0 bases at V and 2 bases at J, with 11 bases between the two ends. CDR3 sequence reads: CASSQDRRQPYEQYF. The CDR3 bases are TGCGCCAGCAGCCAAGATAGGCGACAGCCCTACGAGCAGTACTTC.

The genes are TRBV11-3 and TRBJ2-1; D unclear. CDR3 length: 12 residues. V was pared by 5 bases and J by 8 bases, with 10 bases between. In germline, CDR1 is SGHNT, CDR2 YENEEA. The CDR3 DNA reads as TGTGCCAGCAGCCCTCCTAACGATGAGCAGTTCTTC. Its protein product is CASSPPNDEQFF.